The present T cell receptor beta chain was sequenced within a study of blood T cell repertoires in COVID-19. About the study: Some COVID-19 samples were acute and others convalescent; all came from the United States, Italy and Spain. In each case, the material was cDNA or gDNA derived from T cells, B-cell-depleted T cells, or PBMCs.

The CDR3 is 11 residues long. Between the trimmed V and J ends, which lost 5 bases and 9 bases, there was a span of 10 bases. Source study methods: Reference gene primer amplification in the assay estimated nucleated cell counts. Measured with immunoSEQ multiplex PCR; TCRdb has only the in-frame clones, and not every one. That table supplies the V and J calls and clone size; D and trimming were determined from the DNA. Counted here are some 150,000 clones, 87% occurring once; the ten biggest clones make up over 2%. V usage is TRBV12-3 or TRBV12-4 and J usage is TRBJ1-2; weak D call: TRBD1 (6 bases). Sequenced material: peripheral blood. The origin of this receptor is a man aged 50 to 60 with active COVID-19. CDR3 DNA sequence: TGTGCCAGCAGTGAGGGGGTAAGCTACACCTTC. Translation gives CASSEGVSYTF.